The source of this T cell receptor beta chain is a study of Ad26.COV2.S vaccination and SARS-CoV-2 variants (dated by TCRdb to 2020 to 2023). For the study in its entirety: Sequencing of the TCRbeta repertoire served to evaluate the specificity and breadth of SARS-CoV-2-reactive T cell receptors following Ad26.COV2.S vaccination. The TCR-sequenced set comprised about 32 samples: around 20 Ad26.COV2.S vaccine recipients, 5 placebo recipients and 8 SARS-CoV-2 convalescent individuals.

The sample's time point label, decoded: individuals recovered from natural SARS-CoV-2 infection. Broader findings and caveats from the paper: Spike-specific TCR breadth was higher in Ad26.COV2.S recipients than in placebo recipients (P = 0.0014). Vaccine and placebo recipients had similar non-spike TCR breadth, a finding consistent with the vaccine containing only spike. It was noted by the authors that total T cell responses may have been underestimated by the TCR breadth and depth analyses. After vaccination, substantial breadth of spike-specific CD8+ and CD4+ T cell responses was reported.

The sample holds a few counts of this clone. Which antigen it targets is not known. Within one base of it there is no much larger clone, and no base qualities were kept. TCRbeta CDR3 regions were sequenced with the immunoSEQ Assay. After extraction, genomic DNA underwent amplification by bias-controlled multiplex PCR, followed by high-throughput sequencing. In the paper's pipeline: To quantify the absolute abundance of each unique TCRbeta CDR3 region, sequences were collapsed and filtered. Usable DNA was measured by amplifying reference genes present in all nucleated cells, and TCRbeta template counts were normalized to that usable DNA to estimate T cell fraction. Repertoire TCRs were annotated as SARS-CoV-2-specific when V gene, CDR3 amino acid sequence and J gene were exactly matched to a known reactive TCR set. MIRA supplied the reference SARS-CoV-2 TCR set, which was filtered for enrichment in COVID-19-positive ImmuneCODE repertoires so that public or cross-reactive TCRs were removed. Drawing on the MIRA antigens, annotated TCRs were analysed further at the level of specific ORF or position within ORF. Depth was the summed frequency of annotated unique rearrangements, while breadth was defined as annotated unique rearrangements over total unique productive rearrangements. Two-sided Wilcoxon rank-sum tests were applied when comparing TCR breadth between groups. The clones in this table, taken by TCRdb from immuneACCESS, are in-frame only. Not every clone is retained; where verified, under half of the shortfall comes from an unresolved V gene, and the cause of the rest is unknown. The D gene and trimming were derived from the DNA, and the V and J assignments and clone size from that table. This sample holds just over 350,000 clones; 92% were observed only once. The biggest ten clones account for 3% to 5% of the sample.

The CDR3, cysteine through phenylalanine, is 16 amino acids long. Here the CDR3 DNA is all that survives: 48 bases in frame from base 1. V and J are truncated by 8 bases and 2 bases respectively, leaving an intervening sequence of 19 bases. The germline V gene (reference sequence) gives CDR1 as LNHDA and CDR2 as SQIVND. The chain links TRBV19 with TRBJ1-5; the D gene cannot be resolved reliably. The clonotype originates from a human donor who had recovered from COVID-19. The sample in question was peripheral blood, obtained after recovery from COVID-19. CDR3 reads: CASHEVVGTGNQPQHF. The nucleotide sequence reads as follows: TGTGCCAGTCATGAGGTCGTGGGAACCGGCAATCAGCCCCAGCATTTT.